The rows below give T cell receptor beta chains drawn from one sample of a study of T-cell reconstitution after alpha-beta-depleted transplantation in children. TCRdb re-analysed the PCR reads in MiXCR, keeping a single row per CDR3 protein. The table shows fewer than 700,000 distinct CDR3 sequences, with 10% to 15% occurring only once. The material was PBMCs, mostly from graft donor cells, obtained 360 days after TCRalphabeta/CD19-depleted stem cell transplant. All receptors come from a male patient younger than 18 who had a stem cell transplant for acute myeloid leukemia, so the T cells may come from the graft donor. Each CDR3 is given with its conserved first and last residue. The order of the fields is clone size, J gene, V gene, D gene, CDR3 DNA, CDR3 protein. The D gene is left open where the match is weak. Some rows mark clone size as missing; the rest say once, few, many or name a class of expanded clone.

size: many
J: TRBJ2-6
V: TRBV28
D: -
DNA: TGTGCCAGCAGTTTTTTTCAGGCGTCGGGGGCCAACGTCCTGACTTTC
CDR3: CASSFFQASGANVLTF

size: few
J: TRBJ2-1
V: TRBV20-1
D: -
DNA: TGCAGTGCTAGGGTCACAGGGTGGGGACTATCCTACAATGAGCAGTTCTTC
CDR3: CSARVTGWGLSYNEQFF

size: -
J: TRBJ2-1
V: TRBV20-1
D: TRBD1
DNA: TGCAGTGCAAGGCGTTTCGGGACAGGGGGCTTTGAGCAGTTCTTC
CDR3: CSARRFGTGGFEQFF

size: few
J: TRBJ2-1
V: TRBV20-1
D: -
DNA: TGCAGTGCTACAAGTTCCAACAGGGTACCCCTCTCAGTAGCGGACAATGAGCAGTTCTTC
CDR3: CSATSSNRVPLSVADNEQFF

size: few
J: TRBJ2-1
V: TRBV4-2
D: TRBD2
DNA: TGTGCCAGCAGCCCCCGACAGGTGGATTGGGGACTAGCGGGAAGAGGAGTCTACAATGAGCAGTTCTTC
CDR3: CASSPRQVDWGLAGRGVYNEQFF

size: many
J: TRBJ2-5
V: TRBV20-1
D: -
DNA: TGCAGTGTTCCCGGGGAGACCCAGTACTTC
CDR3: CSVPGETQYF

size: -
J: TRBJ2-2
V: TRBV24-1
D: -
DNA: TGTGCCACCAGTCACAGGGTAGGAAGAGAGCTGTTTTTT
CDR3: CATSHRVGRELFF

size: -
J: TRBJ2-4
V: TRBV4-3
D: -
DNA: TGCGCCAGCAGCCCCGCCGGGGACGACATTCAGTACTTC
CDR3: CASSPAGDDIQYF

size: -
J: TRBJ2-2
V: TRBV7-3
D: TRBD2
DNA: TGTGCCAGCAGCTCCCCGGGACTAGCTTGGACCGGGGAGCTGTTTTTT
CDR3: CASSSPGLAWTGELFF

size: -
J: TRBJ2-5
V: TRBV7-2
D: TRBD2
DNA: TGTGCCAGCAGCTGCTGGACTAGCGGGAGATCTGAGACCCAGTACTTC
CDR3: CASSCWTSGRSETQYF

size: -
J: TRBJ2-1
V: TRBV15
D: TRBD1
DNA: TGTGCCACCAGCAGGCTAAAAACAGGGGGCTCCTACAATGAGCAGTTCTTC
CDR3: CATSRLKTGGSYNEQFF

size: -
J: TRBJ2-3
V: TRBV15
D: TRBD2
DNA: TGTGCCACCAGTAGCGGGAGGAGTCCAGATACGCAGTATTTT
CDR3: CATSSGRSPDTQYF

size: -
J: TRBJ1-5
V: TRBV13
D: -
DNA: TGTGCCAGCAGATCCCAGGGGCGCGGCTCCCTGGCCCTGATGAAGGGAGATCAGCCCCAGCATTTT
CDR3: CASRSQGRGSLALMKGDQPQHF

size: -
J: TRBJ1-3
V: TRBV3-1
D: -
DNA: TGTGCCAGCAGCCAAGAGCAAGGGGGAGTAACTGGAAACACCATATATTTT
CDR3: CASSQEQGGVTGNTIYF

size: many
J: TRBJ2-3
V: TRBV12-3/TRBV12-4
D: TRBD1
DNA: TGTGCCAGCAGTGGGGGACAGGGGGCGTCCAGCACAGATACGCAGTATTTT
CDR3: CASSGGQGASSTDTQYF

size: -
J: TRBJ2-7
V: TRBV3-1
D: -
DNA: TGTGCCAGCAGCCAAAGAGACAGGTCCCGCGACGAGCAGTACTTC
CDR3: CASSQRDRSRDEQYF

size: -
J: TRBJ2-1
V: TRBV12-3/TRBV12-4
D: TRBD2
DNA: TGTGCCAGCAGTCCCACTAGCGGGAGTCCTGAGCAGTTCTTC
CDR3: CASSPTSGSPEQFF

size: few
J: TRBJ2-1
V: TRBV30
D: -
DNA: TGTGCCTGGGGGGCTCGACCCCTCTTC
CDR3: CAWGARPLF

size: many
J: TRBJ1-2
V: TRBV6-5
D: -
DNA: TGTGCCAGCAGAGCCGACATTTATGGCTACACCTTC
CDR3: CASRADIYGYTF

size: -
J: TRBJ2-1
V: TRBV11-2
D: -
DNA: TGTGCCAGCAGCAGAATACAGGGCTCCTACAATGAGCAGTTCTTC
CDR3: CASSRIQGSYNEQFF

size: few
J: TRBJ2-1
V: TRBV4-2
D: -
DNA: TGTGCCAGCAGCCAAGATTTCGCGGGCTCAAATGAGCAGTTCTTC
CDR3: CASSQDFAGSNEQFF

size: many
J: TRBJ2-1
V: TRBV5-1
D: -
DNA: TGCGCCAGCAGCCCAAACGGACTGGGCAATGAGCAGTTCTTC
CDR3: CASSPNGLGNEQFF